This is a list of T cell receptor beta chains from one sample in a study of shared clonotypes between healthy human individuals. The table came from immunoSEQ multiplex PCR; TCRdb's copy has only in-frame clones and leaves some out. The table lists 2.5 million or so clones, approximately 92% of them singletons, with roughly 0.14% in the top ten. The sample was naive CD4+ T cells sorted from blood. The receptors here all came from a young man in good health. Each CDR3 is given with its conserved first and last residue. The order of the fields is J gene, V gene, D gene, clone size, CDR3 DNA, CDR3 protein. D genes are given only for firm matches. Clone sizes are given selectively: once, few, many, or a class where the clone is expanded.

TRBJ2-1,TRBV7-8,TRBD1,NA,TGTGCCAGTCTTCCACCCCGGGACAGGGGGGCCAATGAGCAGTTCTTC,CASLPPRDRGANEQFF
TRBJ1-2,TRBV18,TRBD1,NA,TGTGCCAGCTCACCGGGACAGGATTTCTATGGCTACACCTTC,CASSPGQDFYGYTF
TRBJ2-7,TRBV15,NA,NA,TGTGCCACCAGCAGAGTTGAGGGACGGTCCTACGAGCAGTACTTC,CATSRVEGRSYEQYF
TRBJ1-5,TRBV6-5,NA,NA,TGTGCCAGCAACCGGGGGGACGGTCAGCCCCAGCATTTT,CASNRGDGQPQHF
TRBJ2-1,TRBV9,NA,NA,TGTGCCAGCAGCGTAGTAGGGGAAATGGGACACAATGAGCAGTTCTTC,CASSVVGEMGHNEQFF
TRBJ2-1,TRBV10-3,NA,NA,TGTGCCATCAGTGAGTCCCAGACAACCTACAATGAGCAGTTCTTC,CAISESQTTYNEQFF
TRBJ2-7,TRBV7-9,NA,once,TGTGCCAGCAGCGTGAACCTCCGCGAGCAGTACTTC,CASSVNLREQYF
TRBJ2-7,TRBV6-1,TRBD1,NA,TGTGCCAGCAGTGAAGGGTATGGGACAGGGGACTACGAGCAGTACTTC,CASSEGYGTGDYEQYF
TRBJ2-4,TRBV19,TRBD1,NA,TGTGCCAGTAGTGGGACAGGGCATGGCAAAAACATTCAGTACTTC,CASSGTGHGKNIQYF
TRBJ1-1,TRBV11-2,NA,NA,TGTGCCAGCAGCTTATGGGGTCCCACTGAAGCTTTCTTT,CASSLWGPTEAFF
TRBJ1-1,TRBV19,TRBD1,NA,TGTGCCAGTAGTACACAGGGGGCGAACACTGAAGCTTTCTTT,CASSTQGANTEAFF
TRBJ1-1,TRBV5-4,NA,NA,TGTGCCAGCGGGACTTGGGCGAACACTGAAGCTTTCTTT,CASGTWANTEAFF
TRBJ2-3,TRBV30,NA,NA,TGTGCCTGGAGAGATATAGGGTTGGGCACAGATACGCAGTATTTT,CAWRDIGLGTDTQYF
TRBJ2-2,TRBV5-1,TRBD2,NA,TGCGCCAGCAGCCCAGGCCCGGCTAGCGGGAGAGAGCTGTTTTTT,CASSPGPASGRELFF
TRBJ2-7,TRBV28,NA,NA,TGTGCCAGCAGTCCCCGCTTTGGTGGATGGAGAAACGAGCAGTACTTC,CASSPRFGGWRNEQYF
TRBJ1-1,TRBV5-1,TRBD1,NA,TGCGCCAGCAGCCAGGGGACAGGTTCGAACACTGAAGCTTTCTTT,CASSQGTGSNTEAFF
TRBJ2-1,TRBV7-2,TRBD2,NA,TGTGCCAGCAGCTTCGTTGTAGCGGGACCCGGGAATGAGCAGTTCTTC,CASSFVVAGPGNEQFF
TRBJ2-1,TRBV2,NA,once,TGTGCCAGCAGCCCCGTGGGGGCTCTGCAGTACAATGAGCAGTTCTTC,CASSPVGALQYNEQFF